The rows below give T cell receptor beta chains drawn from one sample of a study of T cell responses to AZD1222 COVID-19 vaccine. The repertoire was sequenced with immunoSEQ multiplex PCR; TCRdb's copy has only in-frame clones and lacks some. The table shows 140,000 or so clones, with about 90% occurring only once. The specimen comprised peripheral blood, sampled on day 0 of AZD1222 vaccination. The receptor set was obtained from an adult in good health. CDR3s include the opening cysteine and the closing phenylalanine or tryptophan. A D gene is named only where the DNA matches it firmly. For some rows the clone size is stated as once, few or many, or as a class when expanded; others skip it.

size | J | D | V | CDR3 | DNA
NA | TRBJ2-5 | NA | TRBV7-2 | CASSPLGTQGETQYF | TGTGCCAGCAGCCCTCTCGGGACACAAGGGGAGACCCAGTACTTC
once | TRBJ1-3 | NA | TRBV9 | CASSVQGADTIYF | TGTGCCAGCAGCGTACAGGGTGCGGACACCATATATTTT
NA | TRBJ1-5 | NA | TRBV27 | CASSPDYQDQPQHF | TGTGCCAGCAGTCCCGACTACCAAGATCAGCCCCAGCATTTT
NA | TRBJ2-1 | TRBD1 | TRBV2 | CASRLGQGVNEQFF | TGTGCCAGCAGGCTGGGACAGGGAGTAAATGAGCAGTTCTTC
NA | TRBJ1-5 | TRBD1 | TRBV6-5 | CASSPGQGGNQPQHF | TGTGCCAGCAGTCCTGGACAGGGGGGCAATCAGCCCCAGCATTTT
NA | TRBJ2-3 | TRBD2 | TRBV7-3 | CASSSRTTSGGPHTDTQYF | TGTGCCAGCAGCTCTCGAACGACTAGCGGGGGGCCCCACACAGATACGCAGTATTTT
NA | TRBJ1-5 | NA | TRBV6-4 | CASILGGQPQHF | TGTGCCAGCATCCTTGGGGGTCAGCCCCAGCATTTT
NA | TRBJ1-2 | NA | TRBV4-3 | CASSQETRGYGYTF | TGCGCCAGCAGCCAAGAAACCAGGGGCTATGGCTACACCTTC
NA | TRBJ2-7 | NA | TRBV2 | CASSGSRGAYEQYF | TGTGCCAGCAGTGGGAGTAGAGGGGCCTACGAGCAGTACTTC
NA | TRBJ2-5 | NA | TRBV6-2/TRBV6-3 | CASSSIRAKRETQYF | TGTGCCAGCAGTTCCATCCGGGCTAAACGAGAGACCCAGTACTTC
many | TRBJ1-1 | TRBD1 | TRBV5-4 | CASRQGENTEAFF | TGTGCCAGCAGGCAGGGGGAAAACACTGAAGCTTTCTTT
NA | TRBJ2-1 | TRBD2 | TRBV6-2/TRBV6-3 | CASSPFAGGNNEQFF | TGTGCCAGCAGTCCCTTTGCGGGGGGTAACAATGAGCAGTTCTTC
NA | TRBJ1-5 | NA | TRBV2 | CASKWTDHSNQPQHF | TGTGCCAGCAAGTGGACAGACCATAGCAATCAGCCCCAGCATTTT
NA | TRBJ2-3 | TRBD1 | TRBV28 | CASSLPVTGTMTDTQYF | TGTGCCAGCAGTTTACCCGTGACAGGGACGATGACAGATACGCAGTATTTT
NA | TRBJ1-5 | NA | TRBV5-8 | CASSLRKGQPQHF | TGTGCCAGCAGCTTGAGGAAAGGTCAGCCCCAGCATTTT
NA | TRBJ1-2 | TRBD1 | TRBV7-2 | CASSSTADRVRYTF | TGTGCCAGCAGCTCAACTGCGGACAGGGTTCGCTACACCTTC
NA | TRBJ2-1 | NA | TRBV12-3/TRBV12-4 | CASSLALGDEQFF | TGTGCCAGCAGTTTAGCGTTAGGGGATGAGCAGTTCTTC
NA | TRBJ1-2 | TRBD1 | TRBV2 | CASSQGDGYTF | TGTGCCAGCAGTCAGGGGGATGGCTACACCTTC
NA | TRBJ1-2 | TRBD1 | TRBV4-3 | CASSPGTGNNYGYTF | TGCGCCAGCAGCCCCGGGACAGGGAACAACTATGGCTACACCTTC
NA | TRBJ2-3 | NA | TRBV12-3/TRBV12-4 | CASSPSTDTQYF | TGTGCCAGCAGTCCTAGCACAGATACGCAGTATTTT
NA | TRBJ2-2 | NA | TRBV19 | CASSISDTGELFF | TGTGCCAGTAGTATTTCGGACACCGGGGAGCTGTTTTTT
NA | TRBJ2-7 | NA | TRBV11-2 | CASSLTEVTYEQYF | TGTGCCAGCAGCTTGACAGAGGTGACCTACGAGCAGTACTTC
NA | TRBJ1-4 | NA | TRBV18 | CASSPYVVGDINEKLFF | TGTGCCAGCTCACCATATGTGGTAGGGGACATTAATGAAAAACTGTTTTTT
NA | TRBJ2-7 | NA | TRBV5-1 | CASSLGTVLSEQYF | TGCGCCAGCAGCTTGGGGACAGTTCTGTCCGAGCAGTACTTC
NA | TRBJ1-2 | TRBD1 | TRBV6-2/TRBV6-3 | CASSYTGGTYGYTF | TGTGCCAGCAGTTACACAGGGGGGACCTATGGCTACACCTTC
NA | TRBJ2-3 | NA | TRBV6-1 | CASSEAGGPGDTQYF | TGTGCCAGCAGTGAAGCCGGGGGGCCAGGAGATACGCAGTATTTT
NA | TRBJ2-7 | TRBD1 | TRBV15 | CATSRGYTGTGSYEQYF | TGTGCCACCAGCAGAGGATACACCGGGACAGGCAGCTACGAGCAGTACTTC
NA | TRBJ1-2 | NA | TRBV5-4 | CASSFSNRIYGYTF | TGTGCCAGCAGCTTCAGTAACCGGATCTATGGCTACACCTTC
NA | TRBJ2-7 | NA | TRBV7-2 | CASTPILGMGVLYEQYF | TGTGCCAGCACCCCGATTCTGGGGATGGGGGTTTTGTACGAGCAGTACTTC
NA | TRBJ1-2 | TRBD1 | TRBV29-1 | CSTTPRPGQGYYGYTF | TGCAGCACTACCCCCCGGCCGGGACAGGGGTACTATGGCTACACCTTC
NA | TRBJ1-4 | NA | TRBV4-1 | CASSQVGPGGNEKLFF | TGCGCCAGCAGCCAAGTGGGACCCGGAGGAAACGAAAAACTGTTTTTT
few | TRBJ2-7 | NA | TRBV7-2 | CASSLGDANYEQYF | TGTGCCAGCAGCTTAGGGGACGCAAACTACGAGCAGTACTTC
NA | TRBJ1-1 | TRBD1 | TRBV5-1 | CASSFSGQGDTEAFF | TGCGCCAGCAGCTTCTCGGGACAGGGGGACACTGAAGCTTTCTTT
once | TRBJ1-4 | NA | TRBV7-2 | CASSLDRNEKLFF | TGTGCCAGCAGCTTAGACAGGAATGAAAAACTGTTTTTT
NA | TRBJ2-5 | NA | TRBV5-1 | CASSPWNRGITKETQYF | TGCGCCAGCAGCCCCTGGAACCGGGGGATAACCAAAGAGACCCAGTACTTC
NA | TRBJ2-7 | NA | TRBV18 | CASSPRATGRSYEQYF | TGTGCCAGCTCCCCCAGAGCGACAGGACGCTCCTACGAGCAGTACTTC
NA | TRBJ1-2 | NA | TRBV2 | CASSDRQALYGYTF | TGTGCCAGCAGTGATAGACAGGCCCTCTATGGCTACACCTTC
NA | TRBJ1-5 | TRBD1 | TRBV18 | CASSPAAGGSQQPQHF | TGTGCCAGCTCACCGGCGGCAGGGGGCTCGCAGCAGCCCCAGCATTTT
NA | TRBJ1-4 | TRBD1 | TRBV28 | CASSLWDRGEEKLFF | TGTGCCAGCAGTTTATGGGACAGGGGCGAGGAAAAACTGTTTTTT
NA | TRBJ2-3 | NA | TRBV7-2 | CASSSQGGGDTQYF | TGTGCCAGCAGCTCCCAGGGAGGCGGAGATACGCAGTATTTT
NA | TRBJ1-6 | NA | TRBV4-1 | CASSQERYNSPLHF | TGCGCCAGCAGCCAAGAGCGGTATAATTCACCCCTCCACTTT
NA | TRBJ2-3 | NA | TRBV9 | CASSVEAVGTDTQYF | TGTGCCAGCAGCGTGGAGGCAGTCGGCACAGATACGCAGTATTTT
NA | TRBJ1-3 | NA | TRBV6-1 | CASSDSLGNTIYF | TGTGCCAGCAGTGATTCTCTAGGAAACACCATATATTTT
NA | TRBJ1-5 | NA | TRBV19 | CASNGGLSNQPQHF | TGTGCCAGTAACGGGGGGCTTAGCAATCAGCCCCAGCATTTT
NA | TRBJ1-2 | TRBD1 | TRBV7-9 | CASSSFGTDVYGYTF | TGTGCCAGCAGCTCGTTCGGGACAGACGTCTATGGCTACACCTTC
NA | TRBJ2-3 | NA | TRBV28 | CASRGRGWDTQYF | TGTGCCAGCAGGGGCAGGGGATGGGATACGCAGTATTTT
few | TRBJ1-4 | NA | TRBV3-1/TRBV3-2 | CASSQDRGGQLEKLFF | TGTGCCAGCAGCCAAGATCGTGGGGGACAACTTGAAAAACTGTTTTTT
NA | TRBJ1-1 | NA | TRBV10-3 | CAISATHRRMNTEAFF | TGTGCCATCAGTGCAACTCATCGGCGTATGAACACTGAAGCTTTCTTT
NA | TRBJ1-2 | NA | TRBV19 | CASRSSATFGNTF | TGTGCCAGTAGATCGAGCGCCACGTTTGGTAACACCTTC
NA | TRBJ2-3 | TRBD2 | TRBV7-2 | CASSLGVSGGTDTQYF | TGTGCCAGCAGCTTAGGAGTTAGCGGGGGCACAGATACGCAGTATTTT
NA | TRBJ2-7 | TRBD1 | TRBV11-2 | CASSSPPGQGPYEQYF | TGTGCCAGCAGCTCGCCCCCGGGACAGGGGCCCTACGAGCAGTACTTC
once | TRBJ2-3 | NA | TRBV6-4 | CASSVQGPDTQYF | TGTGCCAGCAGTGTGCAGGGCCCAGATACGCAGTATTTT
NA | TRBJ2-3 | TRBD2 | TRBV2 | CASSDTVLAGGTDTQYF | TGTGCCAGCAGTGATACGGTACTAGCGGGGGGCACAGATACGCAGTATTTT
NA | TRBJ2-2 | TRBD2 | TRBV3-1/TRBV3-2 | CPSSQSRGGAMSGELFF | TGTCCCAGCAGCCAATCTCGCGGGGGGGCGATGAGCGGGGAGCTGTTTTTT
NA | TRBJ1-2 | NA | TRBV5-6 | CASSWRVGTEGMGYTF | TGTGCCAGCAGCTGGAGGGTAGGGACGGAGGGTATGGGCTACACCTTC
once | TRBJ2-7 | TRBD2 | TRBV11-1 | CASSLAGRGSYYEQYF | TGTGCCAGCAGCTTAGCAGGGAGGGGAAGTTACTACGAGCAGTACTTC
NA | TRBJ1-5 | NA | TRBV14 | CASSQTTGTDQPQHF | TGTGCCAGCAGCCAAACCACGGGGACGGATCAGCCCCAGCATTTT